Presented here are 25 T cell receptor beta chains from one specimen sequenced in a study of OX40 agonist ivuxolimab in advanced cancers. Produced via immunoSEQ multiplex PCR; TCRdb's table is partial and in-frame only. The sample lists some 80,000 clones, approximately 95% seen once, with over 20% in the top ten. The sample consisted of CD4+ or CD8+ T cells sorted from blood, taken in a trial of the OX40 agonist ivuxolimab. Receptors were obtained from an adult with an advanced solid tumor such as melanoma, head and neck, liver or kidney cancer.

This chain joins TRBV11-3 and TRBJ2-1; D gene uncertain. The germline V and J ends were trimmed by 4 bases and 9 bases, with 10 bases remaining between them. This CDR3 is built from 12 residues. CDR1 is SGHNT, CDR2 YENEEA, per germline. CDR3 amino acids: CASSSDTGEQFF. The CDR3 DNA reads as TGTGCCAGCAGCTCAGACACGGGTGAGCAGTTCTTC.

As DNA, the CDR3 is TGCGCCAGCAGCCAAGGGACAGGGTACAATCAGCCCCAGCATTTT. Protein product: CASSQGTGYNQPQHF. The J gene is TRBJ1-5, the V gene TRBV4-3; 8 bases agree with TRBD1. The ends lost 1 base at V and 3 bases at J; junction bases unmatched: 2. The CDR3 has 15 residues. CDR1 and CDR2 (germline): LGHNA, YSLEER.

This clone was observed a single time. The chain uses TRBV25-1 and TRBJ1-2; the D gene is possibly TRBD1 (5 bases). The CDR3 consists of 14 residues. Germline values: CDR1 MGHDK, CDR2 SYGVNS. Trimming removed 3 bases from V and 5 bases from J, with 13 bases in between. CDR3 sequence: CASSERGVRYGYTF. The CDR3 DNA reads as TGTGCCAGCAGTGAGAGGGGTGTTAGGTATGGCTACACCTTC.

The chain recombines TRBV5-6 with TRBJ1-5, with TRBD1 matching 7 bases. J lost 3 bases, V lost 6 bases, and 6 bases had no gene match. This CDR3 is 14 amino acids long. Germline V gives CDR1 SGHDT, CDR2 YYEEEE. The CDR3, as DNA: TGTGCCAGCACCTCGAGGGGGCACAATCAGCCCCAGCATTTT. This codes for CASTSRGHNQPQHF. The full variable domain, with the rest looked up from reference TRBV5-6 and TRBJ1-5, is DAGVTQSPTHLIKTRGQQVTLRCSPKSGHDTVSWYQQALGQGPQFIFQYYEEEERQRGNFPDRFSGHQFPNYSSELNVNALLLGDSALYLCASTSRGHNQPQHFGDGTRLSIL.

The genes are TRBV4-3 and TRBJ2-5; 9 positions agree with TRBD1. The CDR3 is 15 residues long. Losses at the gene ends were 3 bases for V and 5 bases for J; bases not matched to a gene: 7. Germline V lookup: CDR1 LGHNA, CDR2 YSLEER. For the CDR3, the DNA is TGCGCCAGCAGCCAGGACGGGACAGGGCGGGAGACCCAGTACTTC. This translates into CASSQDGTGRETQYF.

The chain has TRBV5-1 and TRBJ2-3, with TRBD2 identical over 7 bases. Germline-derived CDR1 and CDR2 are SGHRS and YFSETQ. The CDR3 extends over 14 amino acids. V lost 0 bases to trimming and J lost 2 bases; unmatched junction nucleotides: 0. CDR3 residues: CASSLGDYTDTQYF. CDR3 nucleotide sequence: TGCGCCAGCAGCTTGGGGGACTACACAGATACGCAGTATTTT.

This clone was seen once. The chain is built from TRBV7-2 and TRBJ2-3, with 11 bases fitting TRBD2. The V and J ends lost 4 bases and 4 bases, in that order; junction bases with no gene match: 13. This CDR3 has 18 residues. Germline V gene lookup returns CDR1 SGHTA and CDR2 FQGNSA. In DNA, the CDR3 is TGTGCCAGCAGCTCCCCAGAGCCACTAGCGGGAGTTCCAGATACGCAGTATTTT. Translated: CASSSPEPLAGVPDTQYF.

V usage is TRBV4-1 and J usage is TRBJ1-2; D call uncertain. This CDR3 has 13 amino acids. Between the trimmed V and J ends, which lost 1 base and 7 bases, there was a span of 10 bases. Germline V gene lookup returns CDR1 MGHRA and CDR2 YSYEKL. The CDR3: CASSQGPAGGYTF. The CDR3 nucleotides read TGCGCCAGCAGCCAAGGGCCCGCCGGTGGCTACACCTTC.

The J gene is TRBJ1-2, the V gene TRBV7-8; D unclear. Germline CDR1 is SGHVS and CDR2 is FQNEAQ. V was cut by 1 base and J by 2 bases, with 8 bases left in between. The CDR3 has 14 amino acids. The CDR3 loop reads CASSLENRNYGYTF. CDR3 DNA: TGTGCCAGCAGCTTAGAGAACAGAAACTATGGCTACACCTTC.

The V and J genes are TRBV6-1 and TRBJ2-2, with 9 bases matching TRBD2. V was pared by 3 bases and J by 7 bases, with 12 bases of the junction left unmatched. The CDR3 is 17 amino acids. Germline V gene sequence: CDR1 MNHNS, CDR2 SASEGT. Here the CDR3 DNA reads TGTGCCAGCAGTGATCATGCCGGCGGGGGGGCCATCGGGGAGCTGTTTTTT. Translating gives CASSDHAGGGAIGELFF.

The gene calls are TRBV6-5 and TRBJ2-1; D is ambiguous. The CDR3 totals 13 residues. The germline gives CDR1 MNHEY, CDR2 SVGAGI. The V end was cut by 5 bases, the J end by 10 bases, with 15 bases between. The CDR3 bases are TGTGCCAGCAGTCCTAGGGATGATTGGGAGCAGTTCTTC. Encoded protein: CASSPRDDWEQFF.

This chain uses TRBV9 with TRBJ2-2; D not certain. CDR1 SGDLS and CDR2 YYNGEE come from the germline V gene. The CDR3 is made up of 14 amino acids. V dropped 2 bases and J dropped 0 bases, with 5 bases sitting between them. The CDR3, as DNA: TGTGCCAGCAGCGTTGGGACGAACACCGGGGAGCTGTTTTTT. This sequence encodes CASSVGTNTGELFF.

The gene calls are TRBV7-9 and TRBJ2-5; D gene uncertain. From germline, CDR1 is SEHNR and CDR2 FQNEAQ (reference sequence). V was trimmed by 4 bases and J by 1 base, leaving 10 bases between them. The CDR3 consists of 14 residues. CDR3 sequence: CASSWVWTQETQYF. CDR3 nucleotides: TGTGCCAGCAGCTGGGTTTGGACCCAAGAGACCCAGTACTTC.

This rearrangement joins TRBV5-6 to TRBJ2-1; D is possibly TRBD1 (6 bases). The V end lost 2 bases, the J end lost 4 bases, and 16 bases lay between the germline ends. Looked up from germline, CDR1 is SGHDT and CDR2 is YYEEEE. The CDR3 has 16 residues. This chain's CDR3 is CASSLWSPGQYNEQFF. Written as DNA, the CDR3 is TGTGCCAGCAGCTTATGGTCGCCGGGACAATACAATGAGCAGTTCTTC.

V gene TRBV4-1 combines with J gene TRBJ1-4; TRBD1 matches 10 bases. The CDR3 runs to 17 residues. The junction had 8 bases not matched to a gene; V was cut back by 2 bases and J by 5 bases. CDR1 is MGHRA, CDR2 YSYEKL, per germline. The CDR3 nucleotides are TGCGCCAGCAGCCAAACTCCGGGACAGGGGCGAAATGAAAAACTGTTTTTT. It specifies CASSQTPGQGRNEKLFF.

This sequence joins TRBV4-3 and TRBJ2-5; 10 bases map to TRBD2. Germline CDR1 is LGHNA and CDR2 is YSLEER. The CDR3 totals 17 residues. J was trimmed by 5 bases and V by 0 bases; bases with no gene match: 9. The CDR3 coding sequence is TGCGCCAGCAGCCAAGATTTCCTAGCGGGAGTGGGGGAGACCCAGTACTTC. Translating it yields CASSQDFLAGVGETQYF.

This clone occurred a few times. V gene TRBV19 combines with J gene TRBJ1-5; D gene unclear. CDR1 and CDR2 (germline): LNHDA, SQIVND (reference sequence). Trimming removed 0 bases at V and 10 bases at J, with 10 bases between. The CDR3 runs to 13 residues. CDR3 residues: CASSIDLSGPQHF. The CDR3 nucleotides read TGTGCCAGTAGTATAGATCTCTCTGGTCCCCAGCATTTT.

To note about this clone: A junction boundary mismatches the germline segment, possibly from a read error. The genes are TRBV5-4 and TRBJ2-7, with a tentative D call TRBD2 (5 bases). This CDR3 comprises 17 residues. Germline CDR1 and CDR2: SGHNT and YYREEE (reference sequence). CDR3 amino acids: CASSQESTSGSSYEQYF. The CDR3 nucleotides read TGCGCCAGCAGCCAAGAATCTACAAGCGGTAGCTCCTACGAGCAGTACTTC.

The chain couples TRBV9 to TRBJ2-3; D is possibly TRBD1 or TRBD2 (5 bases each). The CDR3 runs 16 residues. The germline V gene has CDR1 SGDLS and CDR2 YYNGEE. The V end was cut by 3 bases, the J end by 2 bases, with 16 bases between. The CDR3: CASSDTGTVITDTQYF. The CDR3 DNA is TGTGCCAGCAGCGATACCGGGACGGTCATCACAGATACGCAGTATTTT.

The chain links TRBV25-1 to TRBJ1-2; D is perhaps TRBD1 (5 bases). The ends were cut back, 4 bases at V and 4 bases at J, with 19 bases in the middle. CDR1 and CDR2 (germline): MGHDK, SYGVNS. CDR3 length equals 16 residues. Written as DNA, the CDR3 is TGTGCCAGCAGTGGGCTCGGGGCCGTGATGGGCTATGGCTACACCTTC. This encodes CASSGLGAVMGYGYTF.

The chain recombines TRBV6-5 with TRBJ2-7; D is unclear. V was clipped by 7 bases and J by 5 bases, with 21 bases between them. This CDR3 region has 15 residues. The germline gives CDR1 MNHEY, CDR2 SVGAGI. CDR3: CASTKRPEGLDEQYF. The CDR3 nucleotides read TGTGCCAGCACCAAACGCCCCGAAGGGCTCGACGAGCAGTACTTC.

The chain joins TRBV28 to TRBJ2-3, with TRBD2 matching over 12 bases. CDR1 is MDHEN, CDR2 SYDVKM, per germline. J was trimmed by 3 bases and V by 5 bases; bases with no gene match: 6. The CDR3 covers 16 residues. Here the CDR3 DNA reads TGTGCCAGCAGTACCCGACTAGCGGGAGTTACAGATACGCAGTATTTT. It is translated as CASSTRLAGVTDTQYF.

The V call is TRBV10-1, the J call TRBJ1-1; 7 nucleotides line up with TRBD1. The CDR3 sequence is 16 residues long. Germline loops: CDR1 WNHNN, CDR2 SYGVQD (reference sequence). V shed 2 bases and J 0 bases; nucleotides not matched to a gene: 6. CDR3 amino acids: CASSEDRVTMNTEAFF. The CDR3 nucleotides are TGCGCCAGCAGTGAGGACAGGGTTACGATGAACACTGAAGCTTTCTTT.

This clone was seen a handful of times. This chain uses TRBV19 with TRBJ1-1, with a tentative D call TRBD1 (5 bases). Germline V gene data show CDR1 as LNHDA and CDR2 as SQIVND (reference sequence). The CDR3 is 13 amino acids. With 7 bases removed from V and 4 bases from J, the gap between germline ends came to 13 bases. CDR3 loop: CASIPGLGTEAFF. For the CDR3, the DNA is TGTGCCAGTATCCCGGGGCTGGGCACTGAAGCTTTCTTT.

CDR3 sequence reads: CASGPASYEQYF. As DNA, the CDR3 is TGTGCTAGTGGTCCCGCGTCCTACGAGCAGTACTTC. The chain couples TRBV12-5 to TRBJ2-7, with D unclear. The CDR3 totals 12 residues. Germline values: CDR1 LGHNT, CDR2 FRNRAP. V was pared by 5 bases and J by 1 base, with 6 bases between.